This entry lists 30 T cell receptor beta chains sequenced from one sample in a study of cytomegalovirus exposure and HLA in healthy donors (TCRdb year 2017). Library preparation employed the immunoSEQ multiplex PCR assay. TCRdb obtained this table from immuneACCESS and retained in-frame rearrangements with V and J assigned. These tables miss some clones; where compared with another copy, unresolved V genes account for less than half of the shortfall, and the remainder is unexplained. The sample includes roughly 150,000 clones, with 86% observed a single time. Approximately 2.2% of the sample rests with the top ten. Sequenced sample: PBMCs. The origin of the receptors is a woman aged 18-29 years in good health and CMV-seronegative.

A single count supports this clone. This chain links TRBV29-1 with TRBJ2-1; no firm D call. CDR3 length: 11 amino acids. Germline loops: CDR1 SQVTM, CDR2 ANQGSEA. V lost 3 bases, J lost 6 bases, and 6 bases lay in between. The CDR3 is CSVDRFNEQFF. CDR3 coding DNA: TGCAGCGTTGACAGGTTCAATGAGCAGTTCTTC.

The rearrangement joins TRBV2 to TRBJ2-3; TRBD1 is a possible D gene (5 bases). Per the germline V gene, CDR1 is SNHLY and CDR2 is FYNNEI. CDR3 length equals 17 residues. Trimming stripped 5 bases from V and 1 base from J, with 19 bases between. The DNA for the CDR3 is TGTGCCAGCAGTCGGCAGGGTGTCTTTATAGGCACAGATACGCAGTATTTT. Its protein is CASSRQGVFIGTDTQYF.

V usage is TRBV2 and J usage is TRBJ1-1; 10 bases line up with TRBD1. The CDR3 length is 14 residues. Germline values: CDR1 SNHLY, CDR2 FYNNEI. The ends lost 2 bases at V and 8 bases at J; junction bases unmatched: 5. The CDR3 loop is CASSERQGAVEAFF. In DNA form, the CDR3 reads TGTGCCAGCAGTGAACGACAGGGGGCGGTGGAAGCTTTCTTT. The full variable domain, its missing parts supplied by reference TRBV2 and TRBJ1-1, is EPEVTQTPSHQVTQMGQEVILRCVPISNHLYFYWYRQILGQKVEFLVSFYNNEISEKSEIFDDQFSVERPDGSNFTLKIRSTKLEDSAMYFCASSERQGAVEAFFGQGTRLTVV.

The chain is built from TRBV5-1 and TRBJ1-5; D ambiguous. V dropped 4 bases and J dropped 7 bases, with 12 bases sitting between them. There are 13 residues in the CDR3. Germline V CDR1 and CDR2: SGHRS, YFSETQ. CDR3 sequence (DNA): TGCGCCAGCAGCCCCGGTTCCGGGCAGCCCCAGCATTTT. Translation: CASSPGSGQPQHF.

The genes are TRBV15 and TRBJ2-2; 7 bases are a match to TRBD2. Germline CDR1 and CDR2: LNHNV and YYDKDF (reference sequence). This CDR3 contains 17 residues. Losses at the gene ends were 0 bases for V and 0 bases for J; bases not matched to a gene: 4. CDR3 amino acids: CATSRDRGGTNTGELFF. In nucleotides, the CDR3 is TGTGCCACCAGCAGAGATCGGGGAGGGACGAACACCGGGGAGCTGTTTTTT.

This rearrangement joins TRBV4-1 to TRBJ1-4; 7 bases map to TRBD1. CDR1 and CDR2 (germline): MGHRA, YSYEKL. The CDR3 length is 15 residues. V dropped 1 base and J dropped 5; count of bases not matched to a gene: 4. The CDR3 loop reads CASSQGGQLNEKLFF. CDR3 coding DNA: TGCGCCAGCAGCCAAGGGGGACAGCTCAATGAAAAACTGTTTTTT.

The rearrangement joins TRBV9 to TRBJ1-2, with 9 bases lining up with TRBD1. Germline V gives CDR1 SGDLS, CDR2 YYNGEE. CDR3 length: 18 amino acids. Germline trimming cut 1 base from V and 2 bases from J; bases unmatched to any gene: 12. The CDR3 nucleotides are TGTGCCAGCAGCGTAAATCCGGGACAGGGAAATCCAAACTATGGCTACACCTTC. This encodes CASSVNPGQGNPNYGYTF.

This clone was detected only a few times. The chain employs TRBV29-1 and TRBJ2-3; 7 bases agree with TRBD2. This CDR3 contains 16 residues. With V trimmed by 3 bases and J by 3 bases, 12 bases remained unmatched. Germline values: CDR1 SQVTM, CDR2 ANQGSEA. For the CDR3, the DNA is TGCAGCGTTGAGCGGGGGTCGAGCGGGTATACAGATACGCAGTATTTT. Protein: CSVERGSSGYTDTQYF.

This rearrangement joins TRBV4-3 to TRBJ2-7, with 10 bases fitting TRBD2. The CDR3 loop spans 15 amino acids. V was pared by 3 bases and J by 3 bases, with 5 bases of the junction left unmatched. CDR1 is LGHNA, CDR2 YSLEER, per germline. CDR3 region: CASSHSTSGNYEQYF. The CDR3 DNA follows: TGCGCCAGCAGCCATTCCACTAGCGGGAACTACGAGCAGTACTTC.

The gene calls are TRBV18 and TRBJ1-1; D is perhaps TRBD1 (5 bases). V was cut by 1 base and J by 2 bases, with 17 bases left in between. Germline V lookup: CDR1 KGHSH, CDR2 LQKENI. The CDR3 has 17 amino acids. CDR3 sequence reads: CASSPLVRGRVNTEAFF. The DNA for the CDR3 is TGTGCCAGCTCACCACTAGTAAGGGGTCGGGTCAACACTGAAGCTTTCTTT.

J is TRBJ1-5 and V is TRBV4-1; D remains unclear. This CDR3 is built from 19 residues. Germline V gene sequence: CDR1 MGHRA, CDR2 YSYEKL. The ends were cut back, 0 bases at V and 2 bases at J, with 20 bases in the middle. CDR3 region: CASSQDRTSALRGNQPQHF. The CDR3 DNA reads TGCGCCAGCAGCCAAGATCGAACCTCAGCCTTGCGGGGCAATCAGCCCCAGCATTTT.

The chain joins TRBV2 to TRBJ2-7, with 7 nucleotides matching TRBD1. The CDR3 totals 17 residues. Germline V gene data show CDR1 as SNHLY and CDR2 as FYNNEI. With 2 bases clipped from V and 5 bases from J, the junction kept 15 bases outside the gene matches. CDR3 DNA sequence: TGTGCCAGCAGTGAAAAGATCCTGGTGTGGCAGGGGGACGAGCAGTACTTC. This gives the protein CASSEKILVWQGDEQYF. The full variable domain, completed using reference TRBV2 and TRBJ2-7, is EPEVTQTPSHQVTQMGQEVILRCVPISNHLYFYWYRQILGQKVEFLVSFYNNEISEKSEIFDDQFSVERPDGSNFTLKIRSTKLEDSAMYFCASSEKILVWQGDEQYFGPGTRLTVT.

This clone appeared once. Other DNA variants within this sample encode the same CDR3. The chain has TRBV7-2 and TRBJ2-3; tentative D call: TRBD2 (5 bases). CDR1 is SGHTA and CDR2 is FQGNSA in the germline V gene. This CDR3 has 13 residues. The germline V and J ends were trimmed by 5 bases and 6 bases, with 12 bases remaining between them. The CDR3 DNA is TGTGCCAGCAGCCCCCGGAGGAGGGATACGCAGTATTTT. Translated, it gives CASSPRRRDTQYF.

The chain couples TRBV5-4 to TRBJ1-1; TRBD1 matches 10 bases. J was trimmed by 6 bases and V by 1 base; bases with no gene match: 3. There are 14 residues in the CDR3. Looked up from germline, CDR1 is SGHNT and CDR2 is YYREEE (reference sequence). The CDR3 reads CASSLRGQGAEAFF. The CDR3 region has the DNA TGTGCCAGCAGCTTGAGAGGACAGGGGGCTGAAGCTTTCTTT.

The sample holds one count of this clone. This sequence joins TRBV4-1 and TRBJ1-5; D unresolved. Between the trimmed V and J ends, which lost 1 base and 7 bases, there was a span of 14 bases. CDR3 length: 15 residues. From germline, CDR1 is MGHRA and CDR2 YSYEKL. This CDR3 is CASSQVGPSGQPQHF. The CDR3 nucleotides read TGCGCCAGCAGCCAAGTGGGCCCCAGTGGGCAGCCCCAGCATTTT.

The V and J genes are TRBV9 and TRBJ1-1; perhaps TRBD1 as D (5 bases). Germline V gene data show CDR1 as SGDLS and CDR2 as YYNGEE. V lost 0 bases and J 4 bases, leaving 13 bases between the germline ends. CDR3 size: 15 residues. The DNA of the CDR3 is TGTGCCAGCAGCGTAGACCCAAGGGGCGCCACTGAAGCTTTCTTT. This encodes CASSVDPRGATEAFF.

This sequence joins TRBV6-5 and TRBJ2-7; TRBD2 is a possible D gene (5 bases). The V gene's germline CDR1 is MNHEY and CDR2 SVGAGI. The CDR3 sequence is 14 residues long. Between the trimmed V and J ends, which lost 0 bases and 5 bases, there was a span of 11 bases. This chain's CDR3 is CASSYSGPRDEQYF. For the CDR3, the DNA is TGTGCCAGCAGTTACTCAGGACCGCGGGACGAGCAGTACTTC.

The chain uses TRBV6-1 and TRBJ2-3; 11 bases are shared with TRBD2. J lost 5 bases, V lost 8 bases, and 9 bases had no gene match. The CDR3 is made up of 15 amino acids. CDR1 is MNHNS, CDR2 SASEGT, per germline. The CDR3 spells CASDELAGAEDTQYF. CDR3 DNA sequence: TGTGCCAGCGATGAACTAGCGGGAGCAGAAGATACGCAGTATTTT.

This clone was seen just once. The V and J genes are TRBV5-4 and TRBJ1-4; D is unclear. The CDR3 totals 13 residues. V shed 4 bases and J shed 5 bases, with 9 bases lying between them. Germline-derived CDR1 and CDR2 are SGHNT and YYREEE (reference sequence). The CDR3 DNA reads as TGTGCCAGCAGCCGGACTGAGAATGAAAAACTGTTTTTT. Translated: CASSRTENEKLFF.

The rearrangement uses TRBV2 and TRBJ2-3; 14 bases agree with TRBD2. Germline V gives CDR1 SNHLY, CDR2 FYNNEI. This CDR3 spans 17 amino acids. The V and J ends lost 5 bases and 2 bases, in that order; junction bases with no gene match: 6. CDR3 nucleotides: TGTGCCAGCAGTCGAGGGACTAGCGGGGGTATCACAGATACGCAGTATTTT. The encoded protein is CASSRGTSGGITDTQYF.

The rearrangement uses TRBV27 and TRBJ2-1; D is possibly TRBD2 (7 bases). This CDR3 comprises 16 residues. V was trimmed by 7 bases and J by 3 bases, leaving 19 bases between them. Per germline, CDR1 MNHEY and CDR2 SMNVEV (reference sequence). The CDR3 bases are TGTGCCAGCATTTCACCTGGGGGGGCGGACTACAATGAGCAGTTCTTC. This sequence encodes CASISPGGADYNEQFF.

The V call is TRBV2, the J call TRBJ2-7, with D possibly matching TRBD1 (5 bases). The V end was cut by 4 bases, the J end by 3 bases, with 25 bases between. The CDR3 totals 18 residues. Germline loops: CDR1 SNHLY, CDR2 FYNNEI. This CDR3 is CASSGGTGPLGHYYEQYF. The CDR3 bases are TGTGCCAGCAGTGGAGGCACAGGTCCCCTCGGACACTACTACGAGCAGTACTTC.

The chain uses TRBV10-3 and TRBJ1-1; TRBD1 matches at 7 bases. The CDR3 loop spans 13 amino acids. Germline values: CDR1 ENHRY, CDR2 SYGVKD. After removal of 6 bases from V and 1 base from J, the junction contained 2 bases not matched to a gene. Here the CDR3 DNA reads TGTGCCATCAGCAACAGGGGGAACACTGAAGCTTTCTTT. The encoded protein is CAISNRGNTEAFF.

This chain joins TRBV2 and TRBJ2-7; 10 nucleotides line up with TRBD1. Germline V gives CDR1 SNHLY, CDR2 FYNNEI. This CDR3 is 15 amino acids long. V lost 4 bases, J lost 5 bases, and 8 bases stayed unmatched. This CDR3 reads CASSGIRDRGDEQYF. The CDR3 coding sequence is TGTGCCAGCAGTGGGATCCGGGACAGGGGCGACGAGCAGTACTTC.

This clone was seen more than once but under ten times. The rearrangement links TRBV18 to TRBJ1-2; D gene unclear. Germline-derived CDR1 and CDR2 are KGHSH and LQKENI. Deletions cut 4 bases from V and 0 bases from J, with 3 bases between. The CDR3 extends over 12 amino acids. The CDR3 sequence: CASSRANYGYTF. CDR3 in DNA: TGTGCCAGCTCACGCGCTAACTATGGCTACACCTTC.

The chain recombines TRBV18 with TRBJ1-1; no firm D call. This CDR3 is 14 amino acids long. Germline lookup yields CDR1 KGHSH and CDR2 LQKENI. V shed 2 bases and J shed 6 bases, with 13 bases lying between them. CDR3 DNA sequence: TGTGCCAGCTCACCAACAGCCCGGTCTCCTGAAGCTTTCTTT. Encoded protein: CASSPTARSPEAFF. Combining the CDR3 with reference TRBV18 and TRBJ1-1 gives the whole variable domain NAGVMQNPRHLVRRRGQEARLRCSPMKGHSHVYWYRQLPEEGLKFMVYLQKENIIDESGMPKERFSAEFPKEGPSILRIQQVVRGDSAAYFCASSPTARSPEAFFGQGTRLTVV.

The CDR3 DNA is TGCGCCAGCAGTCCATATCACACACCGGGCATAACGACTAGGGAGACCCAGTACTTC. It encodes CASSPYHTPGITTRETQYF. The chain recombines TRBV23-1 with TRBJ2-5; D is possibly TRBD2 (6 bases). TRBV23-1 is an ORF, and what it does is uncertain. Trimming took off 4 bases at V and 5 bases at J, with 29 bases between the two ends. This CDR3 has 19 residues.

The chain employs TRBV27 and TRBJ1-2, with a possible D match to TRBD1 (5 bases). CDR3 length equals 13 residues. With 8 bases removed from V and 6 bases from J, the gap between germline ends came to 16 bases. Per the germline V gene, CDR1 is MNHEY and CDR2 is SMNVEV (reference sequence). The DNA of the CDR3 is TGTGCCAGCTGTGAGCGGGGGGGAGATGGCTACACCTTC. It encodes CASCERGGDGYTF.

This sequence joins TRBV19 and TRBJ1-6; D possibly corresponds to TRBD1 (5 bases). The CDR3 is 17 amino acids. Germline V gene lookup returns CDR1 LNHDA and CDR2 SQIVND (reference sequence). V was cut by 3 bases and J by 7 bases, with 19 bases left in between. DNA of the CDR3: TGTGCCAGTAGTATCAGCCCAGGGCTCTCTGAGAATTCACCCCTCCACTTT. As protein: CASSISPGLSENSPLHF.

The V call is TRBV9, the J call TRBJ2-5; D might be TRBD2 (6 bases). The V and J ends lost 5 bases and 5 bases respectively, with 13 bases between them. Per germline, CDR1 SGDLS and CDR2 YYNGEE. CDR3 size: 13 residues. The CDR3 protein is CASSISGRETQYF. The DNA for the CDR3 is TGTGCCAGCAGTATTTCAGGGAGGGAGACCCAGTACTTC.